This T cell receptor beta chain was profiled in a study of T cells in Graves' hyperthyroidism and ophthalmopathy. It was RNA transcripts that yielded the amplified TCR beta CDR3 regions. The HTBI primer set served for first-round RT-PCR of the TCR CDR3. A single record per CDR3 protein comes from TCRdb applying MiXCR to the multiplex PCR reads. The sample carries 270,000 or so distinct CDR3 sequences, approximately 14% recorded once. A note on this clonotype: This is likely a read error, given that the CDR3 carries no conserved phenylalanine or tryptophan at its end.

Germline V lookup: CDR1 SNHLY, CDR2 FYNNEI. V was clipped by 6 bases and J by 0 bases, with 9 bases between them. The CDR3 sequence is 14 residues long. The TCR originated in a woman between 50 and 59 years old with Graves' hyperthyroidism that later progressed to Graves' ophthalmopathy. Material: blood. The chain couples TRBV2 to TRBJ1-5, with D hard to call. The CDR3 region has the DNA TGTGCCAGCAGCGGAGCCTATAGCAATCAGCCCCAGCATTCT. Residues: CASSGAYSNQPQHS.